A single sample is the source of the 21 T cell receptor beta chains below, sequenced in a study of cytomegalovirus exposure and HLA in healthy donors. PCR employed 60 Vbeta and 13 Jbeta primers. Sequenced by immunoSEQ multiplex PCR; TCRdb stores in-frame clones only, minus some. The repertoire includes fewer than 250,000 clones, approximately 79% of them detected once, and about 1.6% sits in the top ten. Material for sequencing was PBMCs. The receptors derive from a woman under 30 in good health and CMV-seronegative.

This chain links TRBV2 with TRBJ2-5; TRBD2 is a possible D gene (6 bases). CDR3 length: 15 residues. The germline CDR1 and CDR2 sequences are SNHLY and FYNNEI. V was pared by 2 bases and J by 1 base, with 11 bases between. CDR3 nucleotides: TGTGCCAGCAGTGAACTACGCGGGACCCAAGAGACCCAGTACTTC. Translated, it gives CASSELRGTQETQYF.

This chain joins TRBV29-1 and TRBJ1-1, with TRBD1 identical over 7 bases. Per germline, CDR1 SQVTM and CDR2 ANQGSEA. V trimming: 0 bases; J trimming: 1 base; junction bases outside the gene matches: 14. This CDR3 comprises 18 residues. The CDR3 is CSVEDLQRQGSRNTEAFF. DNA of the CDR3: TGCAGCGTTGAAGATCTGCAGCGACAGGGTAGTAGGAACACTGAAGCTTTCTTT. Using reference TRBV29-1 and TRBJ1-1 for the parts outside the CDR3, the full variable domain is SAVISQKPSRDICQRGTSLTIQCQVDSQVTMMFWYRQQPGQSLTLIATANQGSEATYESGFVIDKFPISRPNLTFSTLTVSNMSPEDSSIYLCSVEDLQRQGSRNTEAFFGQGTRLTVV.

J is TRBJ2-1 and V is TRBV4-3; the match to TRBD2 covers 11 bases. The CDR3 contains 16 residues. With V trimmed by 8 bases and J by 8 bases, 14 bases remained unmatched. The V gene's germline CDR1 is LGHNA and CDR2 YSLEER. CDR3 coding DNA: TGCGCCAGCCGCCGAGTAGCGGGGGGGATTTTACATGAGCAGTTCTTC. Amino acid sequence: CASRRVAGGILHEQFF.

This clone turned up a few times. J is TRBJ1-3 and V is TRBV4-1; TRBD1 matches at 8 bases. The CDR3 is 15 amino acids. The junction had 7 bases not matched to a gene; V was cut back by 1 base and J by 8 bases. The germline CDR1 and CDR2 sequences are MGHRA and YSYEKL. Here the CDR3 reads CASSQVTGGRDTIYF. The CDR3 DNA sequence: TGCGCCAGCAGCCAAGTAACAGGGGGACGTGACACCATATATTTT.

The chain recombines TRBV9 with TRBJ1-2; a possible D gene is TRBD1 (6 bases). Germline V gene data show CDR1 as SGDLS and CDR2 as YYNGEE. CDR3 length: 19 residues. The ends were cut back, 3 bases at V and 2 bases at J, with 26 bases in the middle. The CDR3 coding sequence is TGTGCCAGCAGCGCTCACGTCGAGGGGGGGTTCCCACCAAACTATGGCTACACCTTC. Translation gives CASSAHVEGGFPPNYGYTF.

The chain employs TRBV5-4 and TRBJ1-1; 7 positions match TRBD1. This CDR3 region has 17 residues. From germline, CDR1 is SGHNT and CDR2 YYREEE (reference sequence). Trimming at V came to 3 bases and at J to 2 bases, leaving 13 bases not matched to a gene. CDR3 nucleotides: TGTGCCAGCAGCTCCGATCCGACAGGGATTGGAAACACTGAAGCTTTCTTT. It is translated as CASSSDPTGIGNTEAFF.

V is TRBV4-2 and J is TRBJ2-5; 7 positions agree with TRBD2. There are 14 residues in the CDR3. V shed 1 base, J shed 11 bases, and the junction held 10 bases outside the gene matches. The germline V gene has CDR1 LGHNA and CDR2 YNFKEQ. The DNA for the CDR3 is TGTGCCAGCAGCCAAGGATTGATGGCGGGGGAGCAGTACTTC. Translated: CASSQGLMAGEQYF.

The CDR3 nucleotides are TGCGCCAGCAGCCAAGATCTGGGACAAAGCTACGAGCAGTACTTC. Encoded protein: CASSQDLGQSYEQYF. The chain carries TRBV4-1 and TRBJ2-7; D may be TRBD1 (6 bases). Per the germline V gene, CDR1 is MGHRA and CDR2 is YSYEKL. This CDR3 spans 15 amino acids. Trimming left V 0 bases short and J 3 bases short, with 12 bases between.

V and J are TRBV11-2 and TRBJ1-6; D might be TRBD1 (6 bases). The V end lost 6 bases, the J end lost 9 bases, and 15 bases lay between the germline ends. The CDR3 extends over 14 amino acids. CDR1 and CDR2 (germline): SGHAT, FQNNGV. The DNA for the CDR3 is TGTGCCAGCAGGGAACAGGGAGCTGTTTCACCCCTCCACTTT. As protein: CASREQGAVSPLHF.

J is TRBJ1-3 and V is TRBV19; 9 nucleotides agree with TRBD1. Germline V gene sequence: CDR1 LNHDA, CDR2 SQIVND (reference sequence). This CDR3 contains 15 residues. Trimming removed 5 bases from V and 4 bases from J; junction bases left unmatched: 6. The CDR3: CASSSGTGSGNTIYF. CDR3 nucleotide sequence: TGTGCCAGTAGTTCCGGGACAGGGAGCGGAAACACCATATATTTT.

This sequence joins TRBV10-1 and TRBJ2-7; TRBD2 is a possible D gene (5 bases). The CDR3 has 13 residues. Trimming cost V 6 bases and J 4 bases, with 13 bases left between them. The V gene's germline CDR1 is WNHNN and CDR2 SYGVQD (reference sequence). CDR3 DNA sequence: TGCGCCAGCAGCCAACCGGGGAGTTACGAGCAGTACTTC. Its translation: CASSQPGSYEQYF.

In its sample, this clone was seen once. Other DNA variants within this sample encode the same CDR3. The chain uses TRBV5-1 and TRBJ1-2; D not resolved. The CDR3 length is 15 residues. Deletions cut 0 bases from V and 3 bases from J, with 12 bases between. Per germline, CDR1 SGHRS and CDR2 YFSETQ. CDR3: CASSLASSFDYGYTF. DNA for the CDR3: TGCGCCAGCAGCTTGGCTAGCAGCTTTGACTATGGCTACACCTTC.

V is TRBV30 and J is TRBJ1-6, with D possibly being TRBD1 (5 bases). Per the germline V gene, CDR1 is GTSNPN and CDR2 is SVGIG (reference sequence). Trimming took 6 bases from V and 7 from J, leaving 10 bases between them. The CDR3 runs 12 residues. CDR3 sequence: CACAQGNSPLHF. CDR3 nucleotides: TGTGCCTGTGCGCAGGGAAATTCACCCCTCCACTTT.

In its sample, this clone was seen a few times. The chain couples TRBV4-3 to TRBJ1-1; D ambiguous. V lost 2 bases, J lost 3 bases, and 10 bases lay in between. CDR1 is LGHNA and CDR2 is YSLEER in the germline V gene. The CDR3 has 14 residues. The CDR3 nucleotides are TGCGCCAGCAGCCAACGAGTTGCGGACACTGAAGCTTTCTTT. Protein product: CASSQRVADTEAFF.

Remarks on this clone: The junction departs from the called germline gene at one end, perhaps through a read error. V and J are TRBV7-7 and TRBJ1-3, with 7 bases matching TRBD1. This CDR3 is 13 amino acids long. Per germline, CDR1 SSHAT and CDR2 FNYEAQ (reference sequence). Written as DNA, the CDR3 is TGTGCTAGCAGCCAGGACAGGGGAAACACCATATATTTT. Amino acid sequence: CASSQDRGNTIYF.

The CDR3, as DNA: TGTGCCAGCAGGGAGGGACAGCCTAATCAGCCCCAGCATTTT. The encoded protein is CASREGQPNQPQHF. The chain carries TRBV2 and TRBJ1-5, with TRBD1 identical over 7 bases. Trimming took 6 bases from V and 4 from J; bases not matched to a gene: 6. The CDR3 extends over 14 amino acids. CDR1 and CDR2 (germline): SNHLY, FYNNEI. Filled out from reference TRBV2 and TRBJ1-5, the complete variable domain reads EPEVTQTPSHQVTQMGQEVILRCVPISNHLYFYWYRQILGQKVEFLVSFYNNEISEKSEIFDDQFSVERPDGSNFTLKIRSTKLEDSAMYFCASREGQPNQPQHFGDGTRLSIL.

J is TRBJ1-4 and V is TRBV7-2; 7 nucleotides match TRBD1. V lost 5 bases, J lost 8 bases, and 5 bases stayed unmatched. The CDR3 runs to 13 residues. Looked up from germline, CDR1 is SGHTA and CDR2 is FQGNSA. The CDR3 bases are TGTGCCAGCAGCAAGGGACAGCCAGAAAAACTGTTTTTT. Translated: CASSKGQPEKLFF.

The chain joins TRBV7-2 to TRBJ1-5, with D perhaps TRBD1 (5 bases). The germline V gene encodes CDR1 SGHTA and CDR2 FQGNSA. This CDR3 has 15 residues. Trimming took off 5 bases at V and 4 bases at J, with 15 bases between the two ends. The CDR3 DNA reads as TGTGCCAGCAGCCCGGGACTAGGGCGAAATCAGCCCCAGCATTTT. Translated, it gives CASSPGLGRNQPQHF.

J is TRBJ2-5 and V is TRBV6-4, with TRBD2 matching over 9 bases. Germline V gene sequence: CDR1 MRHNA, CDR2 SNTAGT. The length of the CDR3 is 15 residues. V lost 2 bases, J lost 1 base, and 2 bases stayed unmatched. The CDR3 sequence is CASSDVAGAQETQYF. The CDR3, as DNA: TGTGCCAGCAGTGACGTAGCGGGGGCCCAAGAGACCCAGTACTTC.

This clone showed up just a few times. The chain joins TRBV28 to TRBJ2-5; 8 bases fit TRBD1. Germline assignment: CDR1 MDHEN and CDR2 SYDVKM. This CDR3 comprises 12 residues. V lost 3 bases, J lost 9 bases, and 3 bases stayed unmatched. The CDR3 protein is CASSFRGQAQYF. The CDR3 region has the DNA TGTGCCAGCAGTTTCAGGGGGCAGGCCCAGTACTTC.

V and J are TRBV7-6 and TRBJ2-5; tentative D call: TRBD2 (5 bases). The CDR3 is 16 residues long. The germline V gene has CDR1 SGHVS and CDR2 FNYEAQ. Trimming removed 5 bases from V and 1 base from J, with 17 bases in between. The CDR3 loop reads CASSRGNWVPQETQYF. DNA for the CDR3: TGTGCCAGCAGCCGAGGGAATTGGGTCCCCCAAGAGACCCAGTACTTC.